This TCR beta chain stems from a study of early stage breast cancer tumors. Study-level information: Among around 12 ER+/PR+/HER2- tumors, eight were ductal, four lobular.

This clone was seen a few times. The same CDR3 also results from other DNA sequences found in this sample. Libraries were prepared by immunoSEQ multiplex PCR; TCRdb keeps only in-frame clonotypes and omits some of them. The data contain tens of thousands of clones, roughly three quarters of them singletons. V lost 1 base, J lost 5 bases, and 0 bases stayed unmatched. CDR1 and CDR2 (germline): MNHEY, SMNVEV (reference sequence). The CDR3 loop spans 13 amino acids. The chain combines TRBV27 with TRBJ1-1; 8 nucleotides align to TRBD1. The sequence was obtained from a person aged 55 to 75 with breast cancer. Specimen: blood. CDR3 bases: TGTGCCAGCAGTTTATACAGGGGGACTGAAGCTTTCTTT. Its translation: CASSLYRGTEAFF.